The present TCR beta chain was sequenced within a study of T cell responses to AZD1222 COVID-19 vaccine. This CDR3 has 16 amino acids. Method: immunoSEQ multiplex PCR; TCRdb's copy keeps in-frame clones and lacks some. The table lists about 55,000 clones, roughly nine tenths of them singletons. Whole-study findings and limits: Clonal diversity was possibly underestimated, and white British individuals and females predominated among donors. The study found vaccine-associated CD4 TCRs spanning spike, dominant at 160-218 and 743-854. Sampling captured repertoires only after the peak T cell response. Nearly half of spike-specific TCRs reportedly target variant regions that are unmutated in the B.1.351 and B.1.1.7 variants.

In regard to this clone: Its matching antigen is unknown.

The chain links TRBV21-1 to TRBJ2-3; no DNA check was done on the table's D call, TRBD2. TRBV21-1 is described as a pseudogene. Material: peripheral blood, obtained on day 0 of AZD1222 vaccination. The source is an adult in good health. This chain's CDR3 is CASSKKGLAATDTQYF. CDR3 DNA: TGTGCCAGCAGCAAAAAAGGACTAGCGGCTACAGATACGCAGTATTTT.